These T cell receptor beta chains were read from a single sample in a study of blood T cell repertoires in COVID-19. This table comes from immunoSEQ multiplex PCR, and its TCRdb copy is limited to in-frame clones, with some not included. The sample holds 150,000 to 200,000 clones, under 85% seen once. The specimen sequenced was peripheral blood. These receptors were collected from a man aged 55 to 70 with active or convalescent COVID-19. Both conserved end residues are part of each CDR3. Fields, in order: J gene, V gene, clone size, D gene, CDR3 protein. The D gene is left open where the match is weak. Clone size is stated in some rows and not others, as once, few, many or a class when expanded.

TRBJ2-5,TRBV6-5,once,NA,CASTQGLGETQYF
TRBJ2-5,TRBV5-1,NA,TRBD2,CASSTSGSIETQYF
TRBJ2-2,TRBV7-2,NA,TRBD2,CASKSGGRSTGELFF
TRBJ2-1,TRBV19,once,NA,CASSIGPVGEQFF
TRBJ1-1,TRBV10-3,NA,NA,CAIARGDSTEAFF
TRBJ2-7,TRBV5-6,NA,NA,CASSPTTVSYEQYF
TRBJ2-5,TRBV7-2,NA,TRBD1,CASSYRDRGETQYF
TRBJ1-1,TRBV9,NA,TRBD1,CASSVAPTGMNTEAFF
TRBJ1-1,TRBV19,NA,NA,CASSRQRNTEAFF
TRBJ2-6,TRBV11-3,NA,TRBD1,CASSHGTGYGANVLTF
TRBJ1-4,TRBV25-1,NA,TRBD1,CASSGRGLRATNEKLFF
TRBJ2-1,TRBV12-5,NA,TRBD2,CASGLTGGYEQFF
TRBJ1-2,TRBV28,few,NA,CASSLFSHTSIYGYTF
TRBJ2-1,TRBV27,NA,NA,CASSHTSTNEQFF
TRBJ2-5,TRBV19,NA,TRBD1,CASRNRGQMETQYF
TRBJ2-1,TRBV2,NA,TRBD2,CASSVRLAGEESPYNEQFF
TRBJ2-5,TRBV5-6,few,TRBD2,CASSWGLGTSGEETQYF